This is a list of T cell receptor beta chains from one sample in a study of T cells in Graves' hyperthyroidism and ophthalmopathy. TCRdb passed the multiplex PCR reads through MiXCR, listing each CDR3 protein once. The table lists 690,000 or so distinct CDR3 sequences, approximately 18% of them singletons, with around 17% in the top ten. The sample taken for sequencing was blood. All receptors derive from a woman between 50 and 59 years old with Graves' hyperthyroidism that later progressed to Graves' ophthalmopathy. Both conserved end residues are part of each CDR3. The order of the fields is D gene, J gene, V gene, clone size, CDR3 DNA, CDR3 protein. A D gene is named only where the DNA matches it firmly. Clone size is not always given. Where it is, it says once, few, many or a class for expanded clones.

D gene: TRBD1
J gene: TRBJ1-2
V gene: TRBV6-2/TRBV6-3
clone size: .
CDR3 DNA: TGTGCCAGCAGTTCGGTATGGGACAGGGGGCAGGGCTACACCTTC
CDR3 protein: CASSSVWDRGQGYTF

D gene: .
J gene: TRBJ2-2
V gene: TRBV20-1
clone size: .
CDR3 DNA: TGCAGTGCTTCCCGAGGGGAGACACTGAACACCGGGGAGCTGTTTTTT
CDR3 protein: CSASRGETLNTGELFF

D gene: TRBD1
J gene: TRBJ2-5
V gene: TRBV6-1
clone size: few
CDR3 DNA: TGTGCCAGCAGGGAGGGACAGGTCAGGCGGGAGACCCAGTACTTC
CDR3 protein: CASREGQVRRETQYF

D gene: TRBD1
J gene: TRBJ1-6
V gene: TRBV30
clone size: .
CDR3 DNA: TGTGCCTGGGCCGAAGGGGGCGCCGGTTATGGTAATTCACCCCTCCACTTT
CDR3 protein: CAWAEGGAGYGNSPLHF

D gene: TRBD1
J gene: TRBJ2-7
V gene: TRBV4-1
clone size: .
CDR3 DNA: TGCGCCAGCAGCCAGTTGACAGGGCCCTACGAGCAGTACTTC
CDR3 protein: CASSQLTGPYEQYF

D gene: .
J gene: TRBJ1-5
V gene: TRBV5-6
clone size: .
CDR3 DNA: TGTGCCAGCAGCGTGGACGGCTGGGGCAATCAGCCCCAGCATTTT
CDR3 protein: CASSVDGWGNQPQHF

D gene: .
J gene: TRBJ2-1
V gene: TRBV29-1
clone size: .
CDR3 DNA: TGCAGCGCCGGGGTAGTAGGTAGTAGTGAGCAGTTCTTC
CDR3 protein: CSAGVVGSSEQFF

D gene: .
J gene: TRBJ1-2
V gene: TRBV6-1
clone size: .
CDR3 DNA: TGTGCCAGCAGTGAATGGGACTCAAACTATGGCTACACCTTC
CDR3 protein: CASSEWDSNYGYTF

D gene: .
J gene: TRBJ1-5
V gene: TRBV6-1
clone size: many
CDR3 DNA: TGTGCCAGCAGCCGGGCGGGTGACGCCACAATCGGGGACAATCAGCCCCAGCATTTT
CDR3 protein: CASSRAGDATIGDNQPQHF

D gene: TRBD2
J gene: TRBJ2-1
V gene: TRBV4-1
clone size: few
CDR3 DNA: TGCGCCAGCAGCCAACCCGGGCTAGCGGACAATGAGCAGTTCTTC
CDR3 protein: CASSQPGLADNEQFF

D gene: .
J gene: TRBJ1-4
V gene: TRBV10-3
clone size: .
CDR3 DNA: TGTGCCATCAGTGAGTCAAGGGAGGGATGGGAAAAACTGTTTTTT
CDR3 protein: CAISESREGWEKLFF

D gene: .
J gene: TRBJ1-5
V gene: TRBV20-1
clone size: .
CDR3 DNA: TGCAGTGCTAGATCAGGGGATCTAAATCAGCCCCAGCATTTT
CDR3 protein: CSARSGDLNQPQHF

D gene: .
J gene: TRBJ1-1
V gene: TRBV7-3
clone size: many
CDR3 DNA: TGTGCCAGCAGCTCCACTGGGGTCTCGGCGAACACTGAAGCTTTCTTT
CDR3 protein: CASSSTGVSANTEAFF

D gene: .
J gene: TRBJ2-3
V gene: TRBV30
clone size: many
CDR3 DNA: TGTGCCTGGGGGGTATCAGATACGCAGTATTTT
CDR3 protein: CAWGVSDTQYF

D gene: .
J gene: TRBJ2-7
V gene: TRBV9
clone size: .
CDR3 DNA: TGTGCCAGCAGCGTAGGTGATGGGGCGGCATACGAGCAGTACTTC
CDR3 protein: CASSVGDGAAYEQYF

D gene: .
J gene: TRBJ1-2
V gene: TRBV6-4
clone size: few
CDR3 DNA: TGTGCCAGCAGTGAACGACGTCCAGCTAACTATGGCTACACCTTC
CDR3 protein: CASSERRPANYGYTF

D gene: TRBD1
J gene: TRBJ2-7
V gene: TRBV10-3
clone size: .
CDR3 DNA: TGTGCCATCAGCGACAGGGGCCCCTACGAGCAGTACTTC
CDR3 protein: CAISDRGPYEQYF

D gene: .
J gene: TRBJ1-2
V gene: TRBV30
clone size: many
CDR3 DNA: TGTGCCTGGATTCCGGGACGGACGGGAGGCTACACCTTC
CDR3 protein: CAWIPGRTGGYTF

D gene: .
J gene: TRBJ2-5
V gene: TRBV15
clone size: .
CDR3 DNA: TGTGCCACCAGCAGAGAACCCGGGGGGCAACAAGAGGCCCAGTACTTC
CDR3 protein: CATSREPGGQQEAQYF

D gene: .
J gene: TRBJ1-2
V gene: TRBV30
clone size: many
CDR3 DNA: TGTGCCTGGAGTGTTGAGGTCAGGGTCTATGGCTACACCTTC
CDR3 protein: CAWSVEVRVYGYTF

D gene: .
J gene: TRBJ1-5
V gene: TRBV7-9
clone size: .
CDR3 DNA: TGTGCCAGCAGCTTAGGCAATCACCCCCAGCATTTT
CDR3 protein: CASSLGNHPQHF

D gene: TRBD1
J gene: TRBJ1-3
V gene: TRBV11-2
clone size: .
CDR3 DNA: TGTGCCAGCAGCTTATCCGGGACAGCTGGAAACACCATATATTTT
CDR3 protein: CASSLSGTAGNTIYF

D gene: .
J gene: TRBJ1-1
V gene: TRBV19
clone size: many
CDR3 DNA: TGTGCCAGTAGTATAGGTTTTGGGGAAATGAACACTGAAGCTTTCTTT
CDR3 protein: CASSIGFGEMNTEAFF

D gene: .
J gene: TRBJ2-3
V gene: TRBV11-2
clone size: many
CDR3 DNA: TGTGCCAGCAGCTTGTTGGGGGGTTATGGCACAGATACGCAGTATTTT
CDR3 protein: CASSLLGGYGTDTQYF

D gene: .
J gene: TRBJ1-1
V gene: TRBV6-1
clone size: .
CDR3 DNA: TGTGCCACGACGGGATTTGGAATGAACACTGAAGCTTTCTTT
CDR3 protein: CATTGFGMNTEAFF

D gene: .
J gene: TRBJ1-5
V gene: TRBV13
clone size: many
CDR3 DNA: TGTGCCAGCAGCTTAGAGCACAATCAGCCCCAGCATTTT
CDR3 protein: CASSLEHNQPQHF

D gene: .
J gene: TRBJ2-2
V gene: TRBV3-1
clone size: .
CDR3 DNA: TGTGCCAGCAGCCACCAGGGCTCCGGGGAGCTGTTTTTT
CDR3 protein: CASSHQGSGELFF

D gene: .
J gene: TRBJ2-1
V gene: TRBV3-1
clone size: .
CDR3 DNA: TGTGCCAGCAGCCCCCTTAGGGGGGGTTCCTACAATGAGCAGTTCTTC
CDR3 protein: CASSPLRGGSYNEQFF

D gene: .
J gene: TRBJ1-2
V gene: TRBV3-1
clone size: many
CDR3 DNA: TGTGCCAGCAGCCAAGATGGGCAGGTCTATGGCTACACCTTC
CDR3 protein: CASSQDGQVYGYTF

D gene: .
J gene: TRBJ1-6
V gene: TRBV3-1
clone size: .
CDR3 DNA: TGTGCCAGCAGCCAAGTTCATCGGGGTTCACCCCTCCACTTT
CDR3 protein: CASSQVHRGSPLHF

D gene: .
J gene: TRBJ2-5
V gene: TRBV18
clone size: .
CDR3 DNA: TGTGCCACCTTGGGTTTCCAAGAGACCCAGTACTTC
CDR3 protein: CATLGFQETQYF

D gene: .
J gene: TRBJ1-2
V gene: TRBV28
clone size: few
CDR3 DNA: TGTGCCAGCAGCTCCCTCCCCGCGGGAGTTAGCTACACCTTC
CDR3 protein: CASSSLPAGVSYTF

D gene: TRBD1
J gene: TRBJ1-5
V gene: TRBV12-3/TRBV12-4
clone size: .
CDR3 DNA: TGTGCCAGCAGTTTCACAAGGACAGGGGCTGCCAATCAGCCCCAGCATTTT
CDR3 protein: CASSFTRTGAANQPQHF

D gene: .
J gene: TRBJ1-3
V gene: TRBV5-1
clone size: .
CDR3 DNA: TGCGCCAGCAGCTTGGAGGCGGATGGAAACACCATATATTTT
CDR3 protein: CASSLEADGNTIYF

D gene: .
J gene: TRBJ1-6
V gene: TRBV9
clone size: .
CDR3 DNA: TGTGCCAGCAGCGAGACAGTTAATTCACCCCTCCACTTT
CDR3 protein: CASSETVNSPLHF

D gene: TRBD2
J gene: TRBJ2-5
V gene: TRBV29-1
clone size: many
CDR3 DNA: TGCAGCGGCTCCGGGACTAGCGGACAAGAGACCCAGTACTTC
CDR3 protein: CSGSGTSGQETQYF

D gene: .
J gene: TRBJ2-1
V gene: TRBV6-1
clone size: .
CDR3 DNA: TGTGCCAGCAGTGTTCTCAATGAGCAGTTCTTC
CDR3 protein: CASSVLNEQFF

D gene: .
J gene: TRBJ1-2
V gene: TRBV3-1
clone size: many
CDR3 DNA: TGTGCCAGCAGTGAGGTAGGAGGCTACACCTTC
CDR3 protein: CASSEVGGYTF

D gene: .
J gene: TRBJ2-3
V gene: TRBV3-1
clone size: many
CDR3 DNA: TGTGCCAGCAGTATAACAACAGGGACAGATACGCAGTATTTT
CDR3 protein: CASSITTGTDTQYF

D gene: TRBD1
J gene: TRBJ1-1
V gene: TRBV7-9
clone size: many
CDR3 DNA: TGTGCCAGCAGCCCCGCACAGGGGCGGGACACTGAAGCTTTCTTT
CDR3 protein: CASSPAQGRDTEAFF

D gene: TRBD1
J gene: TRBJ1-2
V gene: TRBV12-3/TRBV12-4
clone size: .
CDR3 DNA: TGTGCCAGCAGTCCCTGGGACAGGGTACATGGCTACACCTTC
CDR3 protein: CASSPWDRVHGYTF

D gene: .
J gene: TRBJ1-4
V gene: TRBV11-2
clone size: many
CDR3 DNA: TGTGCCAGCAGCTCCACTTTTCTACAGACTGAAAAACTGTTTTTT
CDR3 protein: CASSSTFLQTEKLFF